Shown below are 14 T cell receptor beta chains from a single sample sequenced in a study of blood T cell repertoires in COVID-19. Repertoires were generated with immunoSEQ multiplex PCR, while TCRdb's copy carries only in-frame clones and drops some. The profile shows roughly 71,000 clones, less than 90% of them singletons. Sample: peripheral blood. Receptors were obtained from a man in his fifties or sixties with active COVID-19.

The chain combines TRBV7-2 with TRBJ2-7; the match to TRBD2 covers 11 bases. V dropped 2 bases and J dropped 4; count of bases not matched to a gene: 10. The length of the CDR3 is 17 residues. Germline CDR1 is SGHTA and CDR2 is FQGNSA. The CDR3 loop reads CASSLRGASGRTYEQYF. The CDR3 region has the DNA TGTGCCAGCAGCTTAAGGGGGGCTAGCGGGAGGACTTACGAGCAGTACTTC.

The chain is built from TRBV11-2 and TRBJ2-1, with TRBD2 matching over 13 bases. Germline V gene sequence: CDR1 SGHAT, CDR2 FQNNGV. The V and J ends lost 3 bases and 8 bases, in that order; junction bases with no gene match: 7. CDR3 length: 16 amino acids. The CDR3 reads CASSLMGLAGIDEQFF. The CDR3 nucleotides read TGTGCCAGCAGCTTGATGGGACTAGCGGGAATCGATGAGCAGTTCTTC.

The V call is TRBV29-1, the J call TRBJ1-2, with TRBD1 as a possible D gene (5 bases). The CDR3 has 14 residues. Per the germline V gene, CDR1 is SQVTM and CDR2 is ANQGSEA. V was trimmed by 2 bases and J by 4 bases, leaving 14 bases between them. CDR3 bases: TGCAGCGTTGAAAGTGGGGCAGACATCTATGGCTACACCTTC. Its translation is CSVESGADIYGYTF.

The V call is TRBV28, the J call TRBJ2-3; 8 positions agree with TRBD1. CDR3 size: 13 residues. Trimming took 6 bases from V and 1 from J; bases not matched to a gene: 0. Germline V CDR1 and CDR2: MDHEN, SYDVKM. The CDR3 coding sequence is TGTGCCAGCAGGACAGGGGGCACAGATACGCAGTATTTT. Translated: CASRTGGTDTQYF.

V and J are TRBV5-1 and TRBJ2-1, with 10 positions matching TRBD2. The CDR3 covers 15 residues. The V gene end was trimmed by 0 bases and the J gene end by 9 bases; junction bases not matched to a gene: 6. Germline V gene sequence: CDR1 SGHRS, CDR2 YFSETQ. The CDR3 loop reads CASSLGLAGAVEQFF. In DNA form, the CDR3 reads TGCGCCAGCAGCTTGGGGCTAGCGGGAGCCGTTGAGCAGTTCTTC. Based on the CDR3 plus reference TRBV5-1 and TRBJ2-1, the full variable domain is KAGVTQTPRYLIKTRGQQVTLSCSPISGHRSVSWYQQTPGQGLQFLFEYFSETQRNKGNFPGRFSGRQFSNSRSEMNVSTLELGDSALYLCASSLGLAGAVEQFFGPGTRLTVL.

J is TRBJ2-3 and V is TRBV5-1; 8 nucleotides match TRBD2. V was clipped by 4 bases and J by 1 base; unmatched bases: 8. This CDR3 contains 16 residues. Germline CDR1 reads SGHRS; CDR2 reads YFSETQ. CDR3 nucleotide sequence: TGCGCCAGCAGCCCGCAGGGGCGGGGGGGCACAGATACGCAGTATTTT. This gives the protein CASSPQGRGGTDTQYF. The full variable domain, in which reference TRBV5-1 and TRBJ2-3 provide the parts outside the CDR3, is KAGVTQTPRYLIKTRGQQVTLSCSPISGHRSVSWYQQTPGQGLQFLFEYFSETQRNKGNFPGRFSGRQFSNSRSEMNVSTLELGDSALYLCASSPQGRGGTDTQYFGPGTRLTVL.

This sequence joins TRBV5-1 and TRBJ2-5, with 7 bases aligning to TRBD2. CDR3 length: 16 amino acids. V trimming: 4 bases; J trimming: 0 bases; junction bases outside the gene matches: 9. Germline lookup yields CDR1 SGHRS and CDR2 YFSETQ. The CDR3 DNA follows: TGCGCCAGCAGCGGGGGGGAGGATCCATACCAAGAGACCCAGTACTTC. Residues: CASSGGEDPYQETQYF.

V is TRBV20-1 and J is TRBJ2-5; the D gene is possibly TRBD2 (5 bases). CDR1 and CDR2 from the germline V gene are DFQATT and SNEGSKA (reference sequence). Trimming removed 3 bases from V and 2 bases from J, with 7 bases in between. This CDR3 has 12 amino acids. The CDR3 sequence: CSASGSQETQYF. As DNA, the CDR3 is TGCAGTGCTAGTGGGAGTCAAGAGACCCAGTACTTC.

The chain combines TRBV3-1 (or the pseudogene TRBV3-2) with TRBJ2-1; 8 positions match TRBD2. With 4 bases clipped from V and 7 bases from J, the junction kept 9 bases outside the gene matches. The CDR3 has 15 residues. Germline loops: CDR1 LGHDT, CDR2 YNNKEL (reference sequence). As DNA, the CDR3 is TGTGCCAGCAGCCTGGGGACTAGGGTCCAAAATGAGCAGTTCTTC. Its protein is CASSLGTRVQNEQFF.

This clone was found a few times. The chain combines TRBV20-1 with TRBJ1-1; TRBD1 matches 9 bases. Germline V CDR1 and CDR2: DFQATT, SNEGSKA (reference sequence). V lost 5 bases to trimming and J lost 7 bases; unmatched junction nucleotides: 2. This CDR3 is 11 amino acids long. This CDR3 reads CSALDRGEAFF. In DNA, the CDR3 is TGCAGTGCTTTGGACAGGGGTGAAGCTTTCTTT.

V usage is TRBV5-4 and J usage is TRBJ2-1, with 8 positions matching TRBD2. CDR3 size: 17 residues. Trimming cost V 4 bases and J 3 bases; bases outside gene matches: 12. CDR1 and CDR2 (germline): SGHNT, YYREEE (reference sequence). CDR3 protein: CASSPEVGLGVYNEQFF. CDR3 DNA: TGTGCCAGCAGCCCCGAGGTGGGACTAGGGGTCTACAATGAGCAGTTCTTC.

V is TRBV10-3 and J is TRBJ2-7, with D unclear. Between the trimmed V and J ends, which lost 2 bases and 7 bases, there was a span of 12 bases. Germline values: CDR1 ENHRY, CDR2 SYGVKD. This CDR3 is built from 13 residues. The CDR3 is CAISELPPLEQYF. CDR3 coding DNA: TGTGCCATCAGTGAGCTCCCACCTCTAGAGCAGTACTTC.

The chain uses TRBV6-5 and TRBJ2-7, with TRBD1 identical over 7 bases. The V gene end was trimmed by 6 bases and the J gene end by 4 bases; junction bases not matched to a gene: 9. Per germline, CDR1 MNHEY and CDR2 SVGAGI. This CDR3 comprises 14 residues. In DNA form, the CDR3 reads TGTGCCAGCAGGGCAACAGGGGCCGTTTACGAGCAGTACTTC. Translating gives CASRATGAVYEQYF.

The rearrangement links TRBV5-1 to TRBJ2-2, with D uncertain. This CDR3 contains 14 residues. CDR1 and CDR2 from the germline V gene are SGHRS and YFSETQ. The V end lost 0 bases, the J end lost 7 bases, and 10 bases lay between the germline ends. The CDR3 coding sequence is TGCGCCAGCAGCTTGGCCGAAGCTTTCGGGGAGCTGTTTTTT. Translated, it gives CASSLAEAFGELFF.